The next 30 T cell receptor beta chains were all read from a single sample in a study of blood T cell repertoires in COVID-19. Repertoires were generated with immunoSEQ multiplex PCR, while TCRdb's copy carries only in-frame clones and drops some. This sample carries 90,000 to 130,000 clones, 65% to 80% of them seen once, and the ten largest clones take around 7.3%. Sequencing was done on a sample of peripheral blood. The receptor source for this set is a woman aged 55 to 70 with acute or convalescent COVID-19.

The chain has TRBV4-2 and TRBJ2-2, with 7 nucleotides matching TRBD1. This CDR3 is built from 20 residues. In germline, CDR1 is LGHNA, CDR2 YNFKEQ. V lost 2 bases to trimming and J lost 7 bases; unmatched junction nucleotides: 22. CDR3 in DNA: TGTGCCAGCAGCCAAAGGGTCTGGACAGGCCGCGATAGGTCGAACGGGGAGCTGTTTTTT. Its protein is CASSQRVWTGRDRSNGELFF.

The chain recombines TRBV4-3 with TRBJ1-4; the match to TRBD1 covers 9 bases. Germline V gives CDR1 LGHNA, CDR2 YSLEER. V shed 0 bases and J 8 bases; nucleotides not matched to a gene: 10. The CDR3 runs 17 residues. CDR3 amino acids: CASSQEQDGTGNEKLFF. The CDR3 DNA is TGCGCCAGCAGCCAAGAACAGGACGGGACAGGGAACGAAAAACTGTTTTTT.

The gene calls are TRBV3-1 (or the pseudogene TRBV3-2) and TRBJ2-2; perhaps TRBD2 as D (5 bases). The CDR3 runs to 14 residues. CDR1 is LGHDT, CDR2 YNNKEL, per germline (reference sequence). Trimming cost V 4 bases and J 5 bases, with 11 bases left between them. The CDR3 nucleotides read TGTGCCAGCAGCCCCGGGATTCTGACCGGGGAGCTGTTTTTT. It is translated as CASSPGILTGELFF.

This sequence joins TRBV24-1 and TRBJ1-2, with 9 bases identical to TRBD1. Germline CDR1 reads KGHDR; CDR2 reads SFDVKD. The CDR3 has 18 residues. Unmatched junction bases numbered 12, after V lost 2 bases and J lost 3 bases. Written as DNA, the CDR3 is TGTGCCACCAGTGATTCGGGACAGGGCACCCCCTTCTACTATGGCTACACCTTC. Translated, it gives CATSDSGQGTPFYYGYTF.

The V and J genes are TRBV7-2 and TRBJ2-1, with a weak D call TRBD2 (7 bases). Germline V gene data show CDR1 as SGHTA and CDR2 as FQGNSA. The CDR3 sequence is 14 residues long. The germline V and J ends were trimmed by 1 base and 9 bases, with 13 bases remaining between them. The CDR3 bases are TGTGCCAGCAGCTTAGAGGGGGGGCGGTCTGAGCAGTTCTTC. Amino acid sequence: CASSLEGGRSEQFF.

The chain uses TRBV15 and TRBJ2-7; 9 positions match TRBD1. The germline V gene has CDR1 LNHNV and CDR2 YYDKDF (reference sequence). Trimming removed 3 bases from V and 5 bases from J; junction bases left unmatched: 5. The CDR3 has 14 residues. The CDR3 DNA follows: TGTGCCACCAGCAGTGGCGACAGGGGGAACGAGCAGTACTTC. Protein product: CATSSGDRGNEQYF.

This clone was counted only a few times. The gene calls are TRBV24-1 and TRBJ2-1; the D gene is possibly TRBD1 (6 bases). This CDR3 comprises 18 residues. V lost 4 bases, J lost 0 bases, and 18 bases lay in between. Germline CDR1 and CDR2: KGHDR and SFDVKD. The CDR3 sequence is CATSDPWDKLSSYNEQFF. CDR3 DNA: TGTGCCACCAGTGACCCTTGGGACAAACTAAGCTCCTACAATGAGCAGTTCTTC.

Comment on this clone: Other DNA variants within this sample encode the same CDR3. The chain employs TRBV5-1 and TRBJ1-3; no reliable D call. V shed 0 bases and J shed 0 bases, with 10 bases lying between them. Germline V lookup: CDR1 SGHRS, CDR2 YFSETQ. The CDR3 extends over 16 amino acids. The CDR3 protein is CASSLDSGLSGNTIYF. The DNA of the CDR3 is TGCGCCAGCAGCTTGGATTCAGGTCTCTCTGGAAACACCATATATTTT.

This chain links TRBV30 with TRBJ1-6; the match to TRBD1 covers 7 bases. The CDR3 covers 16 residues. V was clipped by 3 bases and J by 6 bases; unmatched bases: 11. Germline loops: CDR1 GTSNPN, CDR2 SVGIG (reference sequence). The CDR3 DNA follows: TGTGCCTGGAGGGCACAAGGACAGGCCCTTAATTCACCCCTCCACTTT. Protein product: CAWRAQGQALNSPLHF.

This clone was observed a handful of times. The chain has TRBV4-2 and TRBJ1-2; TRBD1 matches 7 bases. The germline CDR1 and CDR2 sequences are LGHNA and YNFKEQ. V lost 0 bases to trimming and J lost 1 base; unmatched junction nucleotides: 20. The CDR3 spans 21 residues. The CDR3 DNA is TGTGCCAGCAGCCAAGATAGGTGGGGCCGGTTGAGGGGGCCGAGTAACTATGGCTACACCTTC. It translates to CASSQDRWGRLRGPSNYGYTF.

This chain links TRBV5-1 with TRBJ1-6; 11 positions agree with TRBD1. Germline trimming cut 5 bases from V and 10 bases from J; bases unmatched to any gene: 11. Germline CDR1 reads SGHRS; CDR2 reads YFSETQ. The CDR3 is made up of 16 amino acids. CDR3 DNA: TGCGCCAGCAGTCTACTTGCGGGACAGGGGGTCTCACCCCTCCACTTT. Amino acid sequence: CASSLLAGQGVSPLHF. The full variable domain, with the rest looked up from reference TRBV5-1 and TRBJ1-6, is KAGVTQTPRYLIKTRGQQVTLSCSPISGHRSVSWYQQTPGQGLQFLFEYFSETQRNKGNFPGRFSGRQFSNSRSEMNVSTLELGDSALYLCASSLLAGQGVSPLHFGNGTRLTVT.

CDR3 DNA: TGCGCCAGCAGCTTGGGGGCAGAAATTAATTCACCCCTCCACTTT. Protein sequence: CASSLGAEINSPLHF. The genes are TRBV5-1 and TRBJ1-6; D is unresolved. Germline V gene sequence: CDR1 SGHRS, CDR2 YFSETQ. The CDR3 runs to 15 residues. V was trimmed by 0 bases and J by 6 bases, leaving 10 bases between them.

The genes are TRBV18 and TRBJ1-1; 7 bases map to TRBD1. Germline V gene lookup returns CDR1 KGHSH and CDR2 LQKENI. V trimming: 4 bases; J trimming: 1 base; junction bases outside the gene matches: 21. This CDR3 contains 20 residues. CDR3 nucleotide sequence: TGTGCCAGCTCACAGGTCCTTCCGGGACAGAGGGCAAATGCGAACACTGAAGCTTTCTTT. Translating it yields CASSQVLPGQRANANTEAFF.

The J gene is TRBJ1-1, the V gene TRBV18, with a possible D match to TRBD1 (5 bases). Germline CDR1 is KGHSH and CDR2 is LQKENI. The V gene lost 2 bases and the J gene lost 3 bases, with 10 bases spanning the gap. This CDR3 has 14 amino acids. Here the CDR3 DNA reads TGTGCCAGCTCACCAGTTGGGGGGGACACTGAAGCTTTCTTT. Its protein is CASSPVGGDTEAFF.

The chain has TRBV5-1 and TRBJ1-6; D is perhaps TRBD1 (5 bases). Trimming removed 3 bases from V and 7 bases from J, with 14 bases in between. The CDR3 has 15 amino acids. CDR1 and CDR2 (germline): SGHRS, YFSETQ. In DNA form, the CDR3 reads TGCGCCAGCAGCTCCAAGCCAGGGCAAAATTCACCCCTCCACTTT. As protein: CASSSKPGQNSPLHF.

The rearrangement links TRBV29-1 to TRBJ1-1; D unclear. The CDR3 runs to 11 residues. Trimming removed 4 bases at V and 7 bases at J, with 10 bases between. Germline CDR1 SQVTM, CDR2 ANQGSEA. CDR3 DNA sequence: TGCAGCGTTGTCAAGCCAAATGAAGCTTTCTTT. This encodes CSVVKPNEAFF. The complete variable domain, with remaining parts taken from reference TRBV29-1 and TRBJ1-1, reads SAVISQKPSRDICQRGTSLTIQCQVDSQVTMMFWYRQQPGQSLTLIATANQGSEATYESGFVIDKFPISRPNLTFSTLTVSNMSPEDSSIYLCSVVKPNEAFFGQGTRLTVV.

The rearrangement joins TRBV19 to TRBJ2-3, with TRBD1 as a possible D gene (6 bases). Looked up from germline, CDR1 is LNHDA and CDR2 is SQIVND (reference sequence). The CDR3 is made up of 16 amino acids. V was trimmed by 9 bases and J by 2 bases, leaving 21 bases between them. The CDR3 sequence is CARPTLWGLNTDTQYF. The CDR3 bases are TGTGCCAGACCTACGCTGTGGGGGCTGAACACAGATACGCAGTATTTT.

The chain has TRBV21-1 and TRBJ1-5; TRBD1, the table's D call, was not compared with the DNA. TRBV21-1 is tagged as a pseudogene. This CDR3 contains 14 residues. The CDR3 region has the DNA TGTGCCAGGGGGACAGGGGATAGCAATCAGCCCCAGCATTTT. Amino acid sequence: CARGTGDSNQPQHF.

This sequence joins TRBV7-9 and TRBJ1-3; 11 bases line up with TRBD1. Looked up from germline, CDR1 is SEHNR and CDR2 is FQNEAQ (reference sequence). The J segment lost 1 base and the V segment lost 5 bases, leaving 4 bases of the junction unmatched. This CDR3 contains 16 residues. The CDR3: CASSPGQGASGNTIYF. CDR3 nucleotide sequence: TGTGCCAGCAGCCCAGGACAGGGGGCGTCTGGAAACACCATATATTTT.

The chain couples TRBV5-1 to TRBJ2-5; TRBD1 matches at 7 bases. CDR1 and CDR2 (germline): SGHRS, YFSETQ. Trimming at V came to 6 bases and at J to 4 bases, leaving 9 bases not matched to a gene. This CDR3 has 14 residues. CDR3 region: CASKGAGFAETQYF. The DNA for the CDR3 is TGCGCCAGCAAGGGGGCAGGGTTCGCAGAGACCCAGTACTTC.

The CDR3 nucleotides read TGTGCCAGCAGCCCAGGACAGGGGTTTATCTATGGCTACACCTTC. Its protein is CASSPGQGFIYGYTF. This rearrangement joins TRBV6-2 or TRBV6-3 to TRBJ1-2; 9 nucleotides agree with TRBD1. The CDR3 spans 15 residues. The J segment lost 4 bases and the V segment lost 6 bases, leaving 9 bases of the junction unmatched. The germline CDR1 and CDR2 sequences are MNHEY and SVGEGT.

This chain links TRBV19 with TRBJ1-1; the match to TRBD1 covers 10 bases. The CDR3 is 15 residues long. Germline V gives CDR1 LNHDA, CDR2 SQIVND (reference sequence). The J segment lost 3 bases and the V segment lost 5 bases, leaving 6 bases of the junction unmatched. CDR3 amino acids: CASSLRTGGYTEAFF. As DNA, the CDR3 is TGTGCCAGTAGTCTACGGACAGGGGGGTACACTGAAGCTTTCTTT.

The chain recombines TRBV11-2 with TRBJ1-4; the D gene is possibly TRBD1 (6 bases). This CDR3 is 16 amino acids long. The germline CDR1 and CDR2 sequences are SGHAT and FQNNGV. With 2 bases removed from V and 10 bases from J, the gap between germline ends came to 20 bases. The CDR3 nucleotides are TGTGCCAGCAGCTTAAGGGGGACACGGTTATTACGAAAACTGTTTTTT. Its translation is CASSLRGTRLLRKLFF.

CDR3 residues: CASSQDLGYGYTF. In DNA, the CDR3 is TGTGCCAGCAGCCAAGATCTCGGGTATGGCTACACCTTC. The rearrangement joins TRBV14 to TRBJ1-2; D is unresolved. The V and J ends lost 0 bases and 5 bases respectively, with 7 bases between them. Germline loops: CDR1 SGHDN, CDR2 FVKESK. The CDR3 length is 13 residues.

The rearrangement links TRBV7-2 to TRBJ2-1, with TRBD2 matching 9 bases. V shed 0 bases and J 4 bases; nucleotides not matched to a gene: 4. Germline loops: CDR1 SGHTA, CDR2 FQGNSA. CDR3 length equals 16 residues. Here the CDR3 DNA reads TGTGCCAGCAGCTTAGCCGGGACTAGCAGATACAATGAGCAGTTCTTC. Protein: CASSLAGTSRYNEQFF.

The genes are TRBV6-5 and TRBJ1-1, with D uncertain. V was pared by 6 bases and J by 6 bases, with 17 bases between. The CDR3 is 14 amino acids. Germline V gene sequence: CDR1 MNHEY, CDR2 SVGAGI. DNA of the CDR3: TGTGCCAGCAGGGTTCGACGGGTAGTCGCTGAAGCTTTCTTT. It specifies CASRVRRVVAEAFF.

The chain carries TRBV3-1 (or the pseudogene TRBV3-2) and TRBJ1-1, with D perhaps TRBD1 (5 bases). Per the germline V gene, CDR1 is LGHDT and CDR2 is YNNKEL (reference sequence). There are 13 residues in the CDR3. Trimming took 5 bases from V and 4 from J, leaving 11 bases between them. The CDR3: CASSSRQGTEAFF. CDR3 nucleotide sequence: TGTGCCAGCAGCTCCCGCCAGGGCACTGAAGCTTTCTTT.

The CDR3, as DNA: TGTGCCAGTAGTATCGGCAGGGGGCTTCGCACAGATACGCAGTATTTT. Amino acid sequence: CASSIGRGLRTDTQYF. The chain combines TRBV19 with TRBJ2-3, with 8 bases fitting TRBD1. CDR1 LNHDA and CDR2 SQIVND come from the germline V gene (reference sequence). V shed 3 bases, J shed 1 base, and the junction held 6 bases outside the gene matches. CDR3 length: 16 amino acids.

The chain carries TRBV30 and TRBJ1-2; the match to TRBD1 covers 10 bases. J lost 7 bases, V lost 8 bases, and 7 bases had no gene match. This CDR3 has 12 residues. Per the germline V gene, CDR1 is GTSNPN and CDR2 is SVGIG (reference sequence). CDR3 DNA sequence: TGTGCCCGAAGACAGGGGGCCGGTGGCTACACCTTC. Residues: CARRQGAGGYTF.

The gene calls are TRBV4-3 and TRBJ2-5; D remains ambiguous. The CDR3 sequence is 13 residues long. V lost 1 base and J lost 7, with 10 bases in between. Germline lookup yields CDR1 LGHNA and CDR2 YSLEER. CDR3 nucleotides: TGCGCCAGCAGCCAAGGGGCCCCAGGGACCCAGTACTTC. It is translated as CASSQGAPGTQYF.